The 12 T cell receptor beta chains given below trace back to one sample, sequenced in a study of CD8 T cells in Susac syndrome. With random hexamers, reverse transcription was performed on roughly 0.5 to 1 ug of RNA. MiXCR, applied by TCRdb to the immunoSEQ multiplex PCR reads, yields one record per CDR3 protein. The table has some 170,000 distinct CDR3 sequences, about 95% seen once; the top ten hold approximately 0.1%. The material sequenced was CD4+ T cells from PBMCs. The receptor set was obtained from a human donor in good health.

CDR3 region: CASSLALGQSIGYTF. In nucleotides, the CDR3 is TGTGCCAGCAGCTTAGCGCTGGGACAGAGTATAGGCTACACCTTC. The chain uses TRBV7-9 and TRBJ1-2; 7 bases line up with TRBD1. Germline V gene sequence: CDR1 SEHNR, CDR2 FQNEAQ (reference sequence). V shed 0 bases, J shed 8 bases, and the junction held 9 bases outside the gene matches. This CDR3 is 15 amino acids long.

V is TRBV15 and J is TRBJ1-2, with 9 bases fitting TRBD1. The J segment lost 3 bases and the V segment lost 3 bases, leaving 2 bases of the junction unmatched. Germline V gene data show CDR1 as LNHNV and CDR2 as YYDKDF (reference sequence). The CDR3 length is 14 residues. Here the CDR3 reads CATSSGTGYYGYTF. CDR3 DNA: TGTGCCACCAGCAGCGGGACAGGGTACTATGGCTACACCTTC.

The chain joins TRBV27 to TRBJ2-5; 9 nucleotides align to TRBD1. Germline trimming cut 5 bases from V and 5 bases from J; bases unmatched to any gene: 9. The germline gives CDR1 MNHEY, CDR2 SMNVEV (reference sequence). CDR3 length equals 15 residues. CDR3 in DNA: TGTGCCAGCAGTGTGCGGACAGGGGTGATGGAGACCCAGTACTTC. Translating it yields CASSVRTGVMETQYF.

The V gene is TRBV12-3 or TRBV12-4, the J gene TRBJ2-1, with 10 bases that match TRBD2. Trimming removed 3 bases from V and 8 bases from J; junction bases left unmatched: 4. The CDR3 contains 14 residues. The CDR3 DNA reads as TGTGCCAGCAGTTTCCTAGCGGGAGCGGATGAGCAGTTCTTC. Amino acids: CASSFLAGADEQFF.

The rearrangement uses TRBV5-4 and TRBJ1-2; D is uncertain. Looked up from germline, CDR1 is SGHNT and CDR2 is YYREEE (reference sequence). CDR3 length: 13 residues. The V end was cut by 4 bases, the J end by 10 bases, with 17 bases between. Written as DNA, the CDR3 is TGTGCCAGCAGCAAGGCCAACGTAAGGGACTACACCTTC. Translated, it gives CASSKANVRDYTF.

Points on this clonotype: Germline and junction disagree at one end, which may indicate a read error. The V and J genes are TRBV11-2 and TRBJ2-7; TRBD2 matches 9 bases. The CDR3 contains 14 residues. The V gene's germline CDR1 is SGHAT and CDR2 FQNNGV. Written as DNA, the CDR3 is TGTGCCAGCACCTTAGCGGGGGTTACCTACGAGCAGTACTTC. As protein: CASTLAGVTYEQYF.

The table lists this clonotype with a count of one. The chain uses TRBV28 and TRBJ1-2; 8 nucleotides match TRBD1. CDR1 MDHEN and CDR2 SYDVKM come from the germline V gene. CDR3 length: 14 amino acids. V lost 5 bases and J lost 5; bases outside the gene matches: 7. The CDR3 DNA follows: TGTGCCAGCAGTACCCAGGGGGCCTTATATGGCTACACCTTC. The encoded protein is CASSTQGALYGYTF.

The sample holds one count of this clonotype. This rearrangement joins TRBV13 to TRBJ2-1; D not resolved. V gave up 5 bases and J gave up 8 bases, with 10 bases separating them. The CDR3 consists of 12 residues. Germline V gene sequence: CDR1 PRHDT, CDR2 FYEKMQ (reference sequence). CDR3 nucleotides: TGTGCCAGCAGCCTTAGTAGGTATGAGCAGTTCTTC. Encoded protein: CASSLSRYEQFF.

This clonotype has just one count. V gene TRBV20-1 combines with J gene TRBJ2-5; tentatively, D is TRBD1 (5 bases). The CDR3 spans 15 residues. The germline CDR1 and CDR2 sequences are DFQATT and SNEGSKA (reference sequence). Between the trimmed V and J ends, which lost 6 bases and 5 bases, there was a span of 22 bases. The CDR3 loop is CSARPGSGWRETQYF. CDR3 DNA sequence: TGCAGTGCCCGCCCCGGGTCAGGGTGGCGGGAGACCCAGTACTTC.

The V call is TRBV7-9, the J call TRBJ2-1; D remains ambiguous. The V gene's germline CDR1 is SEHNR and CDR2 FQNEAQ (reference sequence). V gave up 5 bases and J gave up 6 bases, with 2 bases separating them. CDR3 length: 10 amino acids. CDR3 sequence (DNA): TGTGCCAGCAGCATCAATGAGCAGTTCTTC. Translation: CASSINEQFF. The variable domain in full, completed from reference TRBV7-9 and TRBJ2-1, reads DTGVSQNPRHKITKRGQNVTFRCDPISEHNRLYWYRQTLGQGPEFLTYFQNEAQLEKSRLLSDRFSAERPKGSFSTLEIQRTEQGDSAMYLCASSINEQFFGPGTRLTVL.

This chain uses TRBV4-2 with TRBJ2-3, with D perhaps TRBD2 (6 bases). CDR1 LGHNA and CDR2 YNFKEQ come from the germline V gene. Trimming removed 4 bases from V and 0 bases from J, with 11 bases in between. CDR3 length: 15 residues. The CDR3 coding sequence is TGTGCCAGCAGCCCGCGGGATATTAGCACAGATACGCAGTATTTT. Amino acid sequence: CASSPRDISTDTQYF.

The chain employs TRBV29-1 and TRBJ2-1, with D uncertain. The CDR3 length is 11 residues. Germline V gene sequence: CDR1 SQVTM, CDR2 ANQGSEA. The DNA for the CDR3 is TGCACCCCCCGAGTCCCCTGGAGGCAGTTCTTC. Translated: CTPRVPWRQFF.